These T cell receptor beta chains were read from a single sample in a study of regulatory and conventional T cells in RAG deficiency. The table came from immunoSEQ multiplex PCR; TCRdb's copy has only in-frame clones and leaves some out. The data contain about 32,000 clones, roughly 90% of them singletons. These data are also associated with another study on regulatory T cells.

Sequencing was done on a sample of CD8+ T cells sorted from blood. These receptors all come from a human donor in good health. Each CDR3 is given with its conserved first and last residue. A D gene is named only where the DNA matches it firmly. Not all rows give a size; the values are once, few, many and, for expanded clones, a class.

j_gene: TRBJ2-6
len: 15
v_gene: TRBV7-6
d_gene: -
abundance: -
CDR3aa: CASSLESSGANVLTF
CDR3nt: TGTGCCAGCAGCTTAGAGTCCTCTGGGGCCAACGTCCTGACTTTC

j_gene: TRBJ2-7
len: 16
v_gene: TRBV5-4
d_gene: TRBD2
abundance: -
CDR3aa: CASSKGTSGVIYEQYF
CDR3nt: TGTGCCAGCAGCAAAGGGACTAGCGGGGTGATCTACGAGCAGTACTTC

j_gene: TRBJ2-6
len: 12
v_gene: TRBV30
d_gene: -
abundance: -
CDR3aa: CAGSSGANVLTF
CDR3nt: TGTGCCGGGAGCTCTGGGGCCAACGTCCTGACTTTC

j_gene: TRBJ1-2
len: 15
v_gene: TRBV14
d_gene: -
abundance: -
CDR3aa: CASSQDIDGPYGYTF
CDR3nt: TGTGCCAGCAGCCAAGATATAGACGGGCCGTATGGCTACACCTTC

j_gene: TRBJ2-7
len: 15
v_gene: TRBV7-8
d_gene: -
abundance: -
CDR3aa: CASSLEKGTTGEQYF
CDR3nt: TGTGCCAGCAGCTTAGAGAAGGGAACCACTGGGGAGCAGTACTTC

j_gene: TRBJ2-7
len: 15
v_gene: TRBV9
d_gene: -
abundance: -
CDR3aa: CASSVEDLSSYEQYF
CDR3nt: TGTGCCAGCAGCGTGGAGGACTTGAGCTCCTACGAGCAGTACTTC

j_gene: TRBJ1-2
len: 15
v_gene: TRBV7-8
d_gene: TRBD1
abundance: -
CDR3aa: CASSLGRDRELGYTF
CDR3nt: TGTGCCAGCAGCTTAGGGCGGGACAGGGAATTAGGCTACACCTTC

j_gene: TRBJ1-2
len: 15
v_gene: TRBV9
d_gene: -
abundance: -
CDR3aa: CASSEQGLPNYGYTF
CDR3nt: TGTGCCAGCAGTGAACAGGGCTTACCTAACTATGGCTACACCTTC

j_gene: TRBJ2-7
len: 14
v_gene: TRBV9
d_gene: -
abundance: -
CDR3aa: CASSVDQGRSEQYF
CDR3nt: TGTGCCAGCAGCGTAGACCAGGGAAGGAGTGAGCAGTACTTC

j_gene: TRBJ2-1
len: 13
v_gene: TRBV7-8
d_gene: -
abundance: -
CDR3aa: CASSLLGNNEQFF
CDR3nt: TGTGCCAGCAGCTTATTAGGGAACAATGAGCAGTTCTTC

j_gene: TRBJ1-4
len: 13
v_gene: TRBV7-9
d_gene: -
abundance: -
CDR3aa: CASSLGVNEKLFF
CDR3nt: TGTGCCAGCAGCTTAGGAGTTAATGAAAAACTGTTTTTT

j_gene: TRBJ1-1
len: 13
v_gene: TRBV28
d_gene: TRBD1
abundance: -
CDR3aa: CASSLSGGVSAFF
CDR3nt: TGTGCCAGCAGTTTATCAGGGGGAGTGTCGGCTTTCTTT

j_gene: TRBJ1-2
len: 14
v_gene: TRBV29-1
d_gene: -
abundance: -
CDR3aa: CSVDIPGVSYGYTF
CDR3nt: TGCAGCGTTGATATACCAGGGGTCAGCTATGGCTACACCTTC

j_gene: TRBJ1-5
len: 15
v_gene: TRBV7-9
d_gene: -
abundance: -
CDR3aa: CASSLGDYSNQPQHF
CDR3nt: TGTGCCAGCAGCTTAGGGGACTATAGCAATCAGCCCCAGCATTTT

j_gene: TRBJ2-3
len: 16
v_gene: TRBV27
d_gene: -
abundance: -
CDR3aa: CASSLSTVGGTDTQYF
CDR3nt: TGTGCCAGCAGTTTATCGACGGTGGGGGGCACAGATACGCAGTATTTT

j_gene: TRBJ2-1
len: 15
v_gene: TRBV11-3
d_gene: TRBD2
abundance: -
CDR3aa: CASSLGLAGYNEQFF
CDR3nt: TGTGCCAGCAGCTTGGGACTAGCGGGGTACAATGAGCAGTTCTTC

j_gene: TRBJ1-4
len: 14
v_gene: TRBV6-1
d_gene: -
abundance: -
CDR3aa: CASSEGTSSEKLFF
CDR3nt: TGTGCCAGCAGTGAGGGGACTTCCTCGGAAAAACTGTTTTTT

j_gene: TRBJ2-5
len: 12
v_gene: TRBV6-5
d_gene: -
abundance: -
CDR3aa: CASGSRGETQYF
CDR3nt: TGTGCCAGCGGCTCGCGGGGAGAGACCCAGTACTTC

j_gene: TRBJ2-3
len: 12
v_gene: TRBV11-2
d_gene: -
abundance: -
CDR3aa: CASSSGLYTQYF
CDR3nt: TGTGCCAGCAGTTCCGGGCTCTATACGCAGTATTTT

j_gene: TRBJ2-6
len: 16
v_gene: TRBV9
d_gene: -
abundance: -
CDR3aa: CASSVHERAGANVLTF
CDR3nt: TGTGCCAGCAGCGTCCATGAACGGGCTGGGGCCAACGTCCTGACTTTC

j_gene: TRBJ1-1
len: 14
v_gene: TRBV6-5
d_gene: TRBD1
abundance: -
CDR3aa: CASSLGQGSTEAFF
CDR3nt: TGTGCCAGCAGTCTGGGACAGGGTTCCACTGAAGCTTTCTTT

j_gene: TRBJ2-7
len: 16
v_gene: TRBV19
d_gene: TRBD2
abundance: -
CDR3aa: CASSVLTTSASYEQYF
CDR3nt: TGTGCCAGTAGTGTTCTTACGACTAGCGCATCCTACGAGCAGTACTTC

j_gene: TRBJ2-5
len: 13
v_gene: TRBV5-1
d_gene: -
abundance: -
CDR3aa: CASSLGQQETQYF
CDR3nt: TGCGCCAGCAGCTTGGGACAGCAAGAGACCCAGTACTTC

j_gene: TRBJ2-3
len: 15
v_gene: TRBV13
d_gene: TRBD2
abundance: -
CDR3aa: CASSPALAGADTQYF
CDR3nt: TGTGCCAGCAGTCCGGCGCTAGCGGGGGCAGATACGCAGTATTTT

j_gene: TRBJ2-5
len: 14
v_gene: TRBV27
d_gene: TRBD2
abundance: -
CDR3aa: CASSPGLAGETQYF
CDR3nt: TGTGCCAGCAGCCCGGGACTAGCAGGGGAGACCCAGTACTTC

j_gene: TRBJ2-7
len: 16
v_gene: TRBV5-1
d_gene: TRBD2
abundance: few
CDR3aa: CASSLGTGTSGDEQYF
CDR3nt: TGCGCCAGCAGCCTGGGAACCGGGACTAGCGGGGACGAGCAGTACTTC

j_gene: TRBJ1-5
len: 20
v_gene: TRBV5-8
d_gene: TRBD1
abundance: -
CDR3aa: CASSLVMTTGTAYSNQPQHF
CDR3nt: TGTGCCAGCAGCCTCGTAATGACCACCGGGACAGCTTATAGCAATCAGCCCCAGCATTTT

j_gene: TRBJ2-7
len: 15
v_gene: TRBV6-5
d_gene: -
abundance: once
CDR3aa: CASTRNRQSSYEQYF
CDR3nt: TGTGCCAGCACGAGAAACAGACAGTCCTCCTACGAGCAGTACTTC

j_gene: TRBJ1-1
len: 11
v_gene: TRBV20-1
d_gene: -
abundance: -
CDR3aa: CSGGGETEAFF
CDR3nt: TGCAGTGGAGGGGGAGAGACTGAAGCTTTCTTT

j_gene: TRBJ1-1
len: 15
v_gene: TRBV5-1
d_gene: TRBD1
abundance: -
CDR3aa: CASSSGTGANTEAFF
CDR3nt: TGCGCCAGCAGCTCCGGGACAGGGGCGAACACTGAAGCTTTCTTT

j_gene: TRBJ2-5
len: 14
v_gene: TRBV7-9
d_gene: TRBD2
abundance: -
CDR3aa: CAVWGSGDKETQYF
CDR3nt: TGTGCCGTCTGGGGTAGCGGGGATAAGGAGACCCAGTACTTC

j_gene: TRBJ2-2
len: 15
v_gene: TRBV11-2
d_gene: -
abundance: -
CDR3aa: CASSFDPSGWGELFF
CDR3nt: TGTGCCAGCAGCTTTGATCCTAGTGGTTGGGGGGAGCTGTTTTTT

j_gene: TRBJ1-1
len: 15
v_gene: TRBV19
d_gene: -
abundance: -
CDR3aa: CASSSPGASNTEAFF
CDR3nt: TGTGCCAGTAGTTCGCCAGGGGCCTCGAACACTGAAGCTTTCTTT

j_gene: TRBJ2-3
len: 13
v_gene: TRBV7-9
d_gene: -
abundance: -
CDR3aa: CASSVFSTDTQYF
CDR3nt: TGTGCCAGCAGCGTCTTTAGCACAGATACGCAGTATTTT

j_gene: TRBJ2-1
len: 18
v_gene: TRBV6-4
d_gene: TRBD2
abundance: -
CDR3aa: CASSDPGTSGSSINEQFF
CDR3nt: TGTGCCAGCAGTGACCCTGGGACTAGCGGGAGCTCAATAAATGAGCAGTTCTTC

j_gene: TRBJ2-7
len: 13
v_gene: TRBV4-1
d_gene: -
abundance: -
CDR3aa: CASSLQVSYEQYF
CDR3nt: TGCGCCAGCAGCTTACAAGTCTCCTACGAGCAGTACTTC

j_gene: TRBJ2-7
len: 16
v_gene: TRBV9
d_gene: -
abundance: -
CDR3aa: CASSLSPGDLTYEQYF
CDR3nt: TGTGCCAGCAGCCTGTCGCCAGGCGATCTAACCTACGAGCAGTACTTC

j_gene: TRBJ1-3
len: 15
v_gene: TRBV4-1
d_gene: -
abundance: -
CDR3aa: CASSQAGKSGNTIYF
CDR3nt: TGCGCCAGCAGCCAAGCAGGAAAATCGGGAAACACCATATATTTT

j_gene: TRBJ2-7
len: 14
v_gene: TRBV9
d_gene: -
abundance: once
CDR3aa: CASSVGGDLYEQYF
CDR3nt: TGTGCCAGCAGCGTAGGGGGGGACCTCTACGAGCAGTACTTC

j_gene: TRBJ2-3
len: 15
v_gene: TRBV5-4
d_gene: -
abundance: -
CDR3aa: CASSLGQLPTDTQYF
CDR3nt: TGTGCCAGCAGCTTGGGGCAGTTACCCACAGATACGCAGTATTTT

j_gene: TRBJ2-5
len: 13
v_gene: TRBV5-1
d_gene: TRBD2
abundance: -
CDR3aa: CASSPIGGETQYF
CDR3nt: TGCGCCAGCAGCCCCATCGGGGGGGAGACCCAGTACTTC

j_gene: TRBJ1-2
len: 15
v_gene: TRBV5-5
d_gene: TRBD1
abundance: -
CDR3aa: CASSLVGTVIYGYTF
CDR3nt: TGTGCCAGCAGCCTGGTTGGGACAGTGATCTATGGCTACACCTTC

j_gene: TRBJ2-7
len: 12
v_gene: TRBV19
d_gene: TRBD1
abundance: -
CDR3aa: CASGDRGYEQYF
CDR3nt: TGTGCCAGTGGGGACAGGGGCTACGAGCAGTACTTC

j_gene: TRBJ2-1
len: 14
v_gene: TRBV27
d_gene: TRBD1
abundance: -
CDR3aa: CASGLTGTYNEQFF
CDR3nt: TGTGCCAGCGGGTTGACAGGGACCTACAATGAGCAGTTCTTC

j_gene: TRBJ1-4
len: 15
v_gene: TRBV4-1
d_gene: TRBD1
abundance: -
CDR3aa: CASSQERGQIEKLFF
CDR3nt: TGCGCCAGCAGCCAAGAGCGGGGACAGATAGAAAAACTGTTTTTT

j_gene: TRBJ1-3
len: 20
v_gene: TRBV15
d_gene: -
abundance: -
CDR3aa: CATSRPGVGGMESSGNTIYF
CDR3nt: TGTGCCACCAGCAGACCCGGGGTGGGAGGGATGGAATCCTCTGGAAACACCATATATTTT

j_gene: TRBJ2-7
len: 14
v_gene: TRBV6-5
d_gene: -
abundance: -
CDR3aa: CASRHRDSTYEQYF
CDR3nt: TGTGCCAGCAGACACCGGGACTCTACCTACGAGCAGTACTTC

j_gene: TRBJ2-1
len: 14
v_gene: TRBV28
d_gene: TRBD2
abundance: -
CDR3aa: CASSFNSGREEQFF
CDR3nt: TGTGCCAGCAGTTTTAATAGCGGGAGAGAGGAGCAGTTCTTC

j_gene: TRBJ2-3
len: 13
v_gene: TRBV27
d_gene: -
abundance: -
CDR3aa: CASSLPSTDTQYF
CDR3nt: TGTGCCAGCAGTTTACCCAGCACAGATACGCAGTATTTT

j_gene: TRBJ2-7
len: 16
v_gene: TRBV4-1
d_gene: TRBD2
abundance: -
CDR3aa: CASSQDGTSGAYEQYF
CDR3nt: TGCGCCAGCAGCCAGGACGGGACTAGCGGGGCCTACGAGCAGTACTTC

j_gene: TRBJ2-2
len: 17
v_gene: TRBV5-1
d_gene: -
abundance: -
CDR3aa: CASSDRKGILVAGELFF
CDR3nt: TGCGCCAGCAGCGACCGGAAGGGGATATTAGTTGCCGGGGAGCTGTTTTTT

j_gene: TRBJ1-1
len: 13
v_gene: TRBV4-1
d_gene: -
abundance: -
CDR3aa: CASSQGQNTEAFF
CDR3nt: TGCGCCAGCAGCCAGGGACAGAACACTGAAGCTTTCTTT

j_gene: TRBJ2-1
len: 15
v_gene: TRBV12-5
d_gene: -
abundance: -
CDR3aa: CASGWGLGSFNEQFF
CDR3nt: TGTGCTAGTGGTTGGGGTCTCGGGTCCTTCAATGAGCAGTTCTTC

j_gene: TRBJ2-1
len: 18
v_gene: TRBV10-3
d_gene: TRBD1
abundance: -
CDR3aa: CAISESPDRGRGYNEQFF
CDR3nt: TGTGCCATCAGTGAGTCCCCGGACAGGGGGCGCGGGTACAATGAGCAGTTCTTC

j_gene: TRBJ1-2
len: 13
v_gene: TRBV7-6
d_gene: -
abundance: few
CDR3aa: CASSFGSGYGYTF
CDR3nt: TGTGCCAGCAGCTTCGGGAGTGGCTATGGCTACACCTTC

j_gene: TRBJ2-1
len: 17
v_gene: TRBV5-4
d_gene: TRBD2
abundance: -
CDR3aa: CASRLSPETSLYNEQFF
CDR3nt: TGTGCCAGCAGATTGTCCCCCGAGACTAGCCTATACAATGAGCAGTTCTTC